This T cell receptor beta chain emerged from a study of blood T cell repertoires in COVID-19. Overall study context: Sites in the United States, Italy and Spain provided acute and convalescent COVID-19 samples.

Ages ranged from roughly 18 to 100 years, with residence in about 24 US areas. Exposed volunteers were people who met a COVID-19 case within 2 weeks before study entry. The CDR3 is 15 residues long. The V gene's germline CDR1 is SGHRS and CDR2 YFSETQ. Trimming took 5 bases from V and 8 from J; bases not matched to a gene: 15. Profiling relied on immunoSEQ multiplex PCR, and the TCRdb table lists in-frame clones only, not all of them. The sample has 290,000 or so clones; around 80% are singletons. The TCR originated in a man in his forties who had been exposed to COVID-19. The material sequenced was PBMCs or T cells enriched from blood (not recorded which). The chain combines TRBV5-1 with TRBJ1-2, with 7 positions matching TRBD1. The CDR3 sequence is CASREDARQGRGYTF. In DNA, the CDR3 is TGCGCCAGCAGAGAAGATGCCAGACAGGGACGAGGCTACACCTTC.